These T cell receptor beta chains were read from a single sample in a study of shared clonotypes between healthy human individuals. Produced via immunoSEQ multiplex PCR; TCRdb's table is partial and in-frame only. The sample carries about 2.1 million clones, 85% to 95% recorded once. The sample comprised naive CD8+ T cells from PBMCs. The receptors were gathered from a man between 18 and 29 years old in good health. Some clones in this sample may be carry-over from other donors' samples. Each CDR3 is given with its conserved first and last residue.

J gene	V gene	CDR3 protein
TRBJ2-1	TRBV29-1	CSVGGTGTYNEQFF
TRBJ2-1	TRBV10-2	CASEGVAGPYNEQFF
TRBJ2-5	TRBV11-2	CASAPKERVRETQYF
TRBJ2-7	TRBV7-8	CASSFGTGPYEQYF
TRBJ1-2	TRBV7-9	CASSLGPGALEGYTF
TRBJ2-1	TRBV6-5	CASSYLAGGYNEQFF
TRBJ1-1	TRBV30	CAWSVRQAVNGEAFF
TRBJ2-5	TRBV7-8	CASTLAGTTQETQYF
TRBJ2-5	TRBV2	CASLLSQETQYF
TRBJ2-7	TRBV5-4	CASSGRTGGSYEQYF
TRBJ2-1	TRBV9	CASSAAVFSYNEQFF
TRBJ1-3	TRBV10-3	CAISDSMSSGNTIYF
TRBJ1-2	TRBV27	CASSFLRDKSGYTF
TRBJ2-7	TRBV11-2	CASSLGGQGGYEQYF
TRBJ1-2	TRBV4-1	CASSHTPLNLGQDHGYTF
TRBJ1-4	TRBV28	CASSYSIQKLFF
TRBJ1-1	TRBV7-6	CASSPGQGATEAFF
TRBJ2-5	TRBV6-6	CASSGLAGIQTQYF
TRBJ2-7	TRBV7-2	CASSLLPGQGAYEQYF
TRBJ2-1	TRBV5-3	CARSSGPKRPYNEQFF
TRBJ2-3	TRBV5-8	CASSPAILAATDTQYF
TRBJ2-7	TRBV2	CASSEVFDYEQYF
TRBJ2-7	TRBV7-6	CASSPGAIPSYEQYF
TRBJ2-1	TRBV7-9	CASSPRGSSYNEQFF
TRBJ2-3	TRBV27	CASSPGGPADTQYF
TRBJ2-7	TRBV27	CASSYSPGTGLYEQYF
TRBJ1-2	TRBV7-9	CASFTSGDTSNYGYTF
TRBJ1-1	TRBV7-9	CASSLLAQGARAEAFF
TRBJ2-1	TRBV28	CASSLEGQGGDEQFF
TRBJ1-2	TRBV7-2	CASSLTYGYTF
TRBJ2-6	TRBV7-3	CASSPARGGGANVLTF
TRBJ2-7	TRBV7-9	CASSSPRDRYEQYF